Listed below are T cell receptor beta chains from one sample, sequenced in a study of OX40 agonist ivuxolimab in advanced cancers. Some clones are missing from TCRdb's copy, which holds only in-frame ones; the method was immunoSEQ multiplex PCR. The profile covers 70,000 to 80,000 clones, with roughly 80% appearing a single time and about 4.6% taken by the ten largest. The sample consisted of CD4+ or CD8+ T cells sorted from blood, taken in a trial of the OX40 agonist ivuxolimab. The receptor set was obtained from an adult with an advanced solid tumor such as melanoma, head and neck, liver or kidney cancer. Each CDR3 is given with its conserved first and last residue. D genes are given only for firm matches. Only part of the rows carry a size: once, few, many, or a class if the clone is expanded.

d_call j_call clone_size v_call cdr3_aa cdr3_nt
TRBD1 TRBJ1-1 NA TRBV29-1 CSAYRGTEAFF TGCAGCGCCTACAGGGGGACTGAAGCTTTCTTT
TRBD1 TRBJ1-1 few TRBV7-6 CASSMDRDTEAFF TGTGCCAGCAGTATGGACAGGGACACTGAAGCTTTCTTT
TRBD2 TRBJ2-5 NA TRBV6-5 CASSFLAGGETQYF TGTGCCAGCAGTTTCCTAGCGGGGGGAGAGACCCAGTACTTC
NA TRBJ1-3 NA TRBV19 CASSISGYRSGNTIYF TGTGCCAGTAGTATCTCCGGCTACCGCTCTGGAAACACCATATATTTT
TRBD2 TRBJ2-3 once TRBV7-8 CASSQQLGAGDDTQYF TGTGCCAGCAGCCAGCAACTGGGAGCGGGAGACGATACGCAGTATTTT
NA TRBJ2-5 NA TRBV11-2 CASSSGPQPGETQYF TGTGCCAGCAGCTCGGGACCGCAACCCGGGGAGACCCAGTACTTC
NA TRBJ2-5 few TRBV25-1 CASRGAPETQYF TGTGCCAGCCGGGGGGCCCCAGAGACCCAGTACTTC
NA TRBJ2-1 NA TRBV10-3 CATTSSGYNEQFF TGTGCCACCACTAGCTCGGGTTACAATGAGCAGTTCTTC
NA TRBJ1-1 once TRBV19 CASSIVQGGTEAFF TGTGCCAGTAGTATAGTACAGGGAGGCACTGAAGCTTTCTTT
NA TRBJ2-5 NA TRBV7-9 CASSLVGQETQYF TGTGCCAGCAGCTTAGTTGGCCAAGAGACCCAGTACTTC
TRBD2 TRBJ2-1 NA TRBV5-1 CASSKAELAGANEQFF TGCGCCAGCAGCAAGGCAGAACTAGCGGGGGCCAATGAGCAGTTCTTC
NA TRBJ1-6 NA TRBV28 CASSLWDVRQKSPLHF TGTGCCAGCAGTTTATGGGACGTGAGGCAAAAATCACCCCTCCACTTT
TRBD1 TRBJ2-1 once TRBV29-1 CSVPRQNTGGEQFF TGCAGCGTACCTCGACAGAATACAGGGGGTGAGCAGTTCTTC
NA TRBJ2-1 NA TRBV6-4 CASSVLGFSSYNEQFF TGTGCCAGCAGTGTACTAGGGTTCTCCAGCTACAATGAGCAGTTCTTC
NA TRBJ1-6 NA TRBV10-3 CAISERAGEISPLHF TGTGCCATCAGTGAGAGGGCAGGGGAGATTTCACCCCTCCACTTT
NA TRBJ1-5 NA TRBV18 CASSRGANNQPQHF TGTGCCAGCTCACGTGGGGCTAACAATCAGCCCCAGCATTTT